This T cell receptor beta chain was sequenced during a study of cytomegalovirus exposure and HLA in healthy donors. Findings and limits, study-wide: A later analysis showed TCR association rates differing by HLA locus, peaking at DRB1 and lowest at HLA-C. The authors later linked a missense DCLRE1C variant to TCR beta V- and J-gene trimming.

Turning to this clone: The antigen is not known.

PCR was performed using 60 Vbeta and 13 Jbeta primers. TCRdb's copy holds only in-frame clones and misses some; the assay was immunoSEQ multiplex PCR. The sample lists under 150,000 clones, roughly 70% occurring once. The sequence was collected from a man aged 45-60 years in good health and CMV-seropositive. Specimen: PBMCs.

This CDR3 is CASSPYPVTEQYF. In nucleotides, the CDR3 is TGTGCCAGCAGCCCTTACCCCGTTACGGAGCAGTACTTC. The V gene is TRBV11-2, the J gene TRBJ2-5; D uncertain. Trimming left V 5 bases short and J 11 bases short, with 18 bases between. The length of the CDR3 is 13 residues. Germline-derived CDR1 and CDR2 are SGHAT and FQNNGV.